This T cell receptor (beta chain) was recorded in a study of blood T cell repertoires in COVID-19. Germline V gene data show CDR1 as SGHKS and CDR2 as YYEKEE (reference sequence). The CDR3 totals 11 residues. Trimming removed 2 bases at V and 5 bases at J, with 4 bases between. TCRdb keeps only in-frame clones here, not all; method: immunoSEQ multiplex PCR. In the table there are 210,000 or so clones, approximately 82% of which are singletons. The clonotype comes from a woman between 40 and 55 years old with acute or convalescent COVID-19. V usage is TRBV5-5 and J usage is TRBJ2-5; D is unclear. Sequencing was done on a sample of peripheral blood. The CDR3 nucleotides are TGTGCCAGCAGCTTCCGGGAGACCCAGTACTTC. Translating it yields CASSFRETQYF.